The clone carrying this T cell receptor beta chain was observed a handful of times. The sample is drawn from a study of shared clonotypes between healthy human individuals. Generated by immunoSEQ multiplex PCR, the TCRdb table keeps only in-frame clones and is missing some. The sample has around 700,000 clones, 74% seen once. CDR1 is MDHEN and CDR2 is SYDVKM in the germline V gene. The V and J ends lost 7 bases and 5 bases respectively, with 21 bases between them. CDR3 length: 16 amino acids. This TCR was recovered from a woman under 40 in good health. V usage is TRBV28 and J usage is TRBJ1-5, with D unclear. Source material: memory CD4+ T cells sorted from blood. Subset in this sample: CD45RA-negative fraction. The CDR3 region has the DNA TGTGCCAGCACCTCCCTCTTTCGGGATGGCGATCAGCCCCAGCATTTT. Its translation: CASTSLFRDGDQPQHF.